The clone carrying this TCR beta chain was detected a few times. Antigen specificity is unknown. TCRdb recomputed calls from the PCR reads with MiXCR, one row per CDR3 protein. Of around 28,000 distinct CDR3 sequences listed, 45% to 65% are singletons. The V gene's germline CDR1 is DFQATT and CDR2 SNEGSKA (reference sequence). Trimming took 0 bases from V and 0 from J, leaving 11 bases between them. The CDR3 runs 16 residues. The entry originates in a study of vaccination and CD4 T cells after COVID-19. Documented time point: late sampling 161 to 241 days after vaccination in a few convalescent patients. Study conclusions and caveats: The analysis of convalescent patients involved relatively few individuals and lacked early post-infection timepoints. Spike mono-reactivity was found in 304 of the 307 vaccine-specific clones identified in convalescent patients.

The chain carries TRBV20-1 and TRBJ2-2, with D perhaps matching TRBD1 or TRBD2 (5 bases each). The source was CD4+ T cells from blood, collected about 7 months after SARS-CoV-2 vaccination. This sequence originates from a human donor who had recovered from COVID-19. CDR3: CSARDPGRANTGELFF. CDR3 sequence (DNA): TGCAGTGCTAGAGATCCGGGACGGGCGAACACCGGGGAGCTGTTTTTT.